The following is a T cell receptor beta chain sequence with its context. The antigen is not known. The record originates from a study of cytomegalovirus exposure and HLA in healthy donors. Study results and caveats: Reportedly, fewer N-insertions than the approximately 690-donor mean appeared in an Asian-associated ancestry cluster in a later analysis.

This CDR3 comprises 18 residues. With V trimmed by 3 bases and J by 0 bases, 9 bases remained unmatched. Germline V gene lookup returns CDR1 SGHAT and CDR2 FQNNGV. PCR involved 60 Vbeta and 13 Jbeta primers. This table comes from immunoSEQ multiplex PCR, and its TCRdb copy is limited to in-frame clones, with some not included. This sample carries about 140,000 clones, approximately 79% of them seen once, and the ten largest clones take more than 0.85%. The sequencing sample was made of PBMCs. The V call is TRBV11-2, the J call TRBJ1-4; 8 nucleotides match TRBD1. This TCR came from a man in his late teens or twenties in good health and CMV-seronegative. Here the CDR3 DNA reads TGTGCCAGCAGCTTCGACTTAAGACAGGGGACAACTAATGAAAAACTGTTTTTT. Amino acid sequence: CASSFDLRQGTTNEKLFF.